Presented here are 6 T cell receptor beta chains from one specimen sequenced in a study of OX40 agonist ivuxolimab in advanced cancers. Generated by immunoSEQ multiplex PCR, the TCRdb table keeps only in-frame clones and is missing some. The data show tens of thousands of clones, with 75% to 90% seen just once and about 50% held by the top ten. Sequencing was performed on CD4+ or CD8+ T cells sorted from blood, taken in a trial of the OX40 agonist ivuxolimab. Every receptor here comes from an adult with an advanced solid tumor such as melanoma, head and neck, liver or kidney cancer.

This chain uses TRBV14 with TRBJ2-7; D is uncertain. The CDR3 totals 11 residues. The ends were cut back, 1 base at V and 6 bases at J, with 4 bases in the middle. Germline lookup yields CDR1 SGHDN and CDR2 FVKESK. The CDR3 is CASSQGAEQYF. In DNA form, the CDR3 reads TGTGCCAGCAGCCAAGGGGCCGAGCAGTACTTC.

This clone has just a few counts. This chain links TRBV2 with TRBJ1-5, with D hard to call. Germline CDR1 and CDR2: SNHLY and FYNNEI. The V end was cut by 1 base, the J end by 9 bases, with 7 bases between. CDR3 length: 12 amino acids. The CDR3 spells CASSEGSRPQHF. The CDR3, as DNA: TGTGCCAGCAGTGAAGGGTCTCGGCCCCAGCATTTT.

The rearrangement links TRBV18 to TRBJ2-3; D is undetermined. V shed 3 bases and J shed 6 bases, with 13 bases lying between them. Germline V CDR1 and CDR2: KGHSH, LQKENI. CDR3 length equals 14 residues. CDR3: CASSPLGEADTQYF. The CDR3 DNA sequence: TGTGCCAGCTCACCCCTGGGTGAGGCGGATACGCAGTATTTT. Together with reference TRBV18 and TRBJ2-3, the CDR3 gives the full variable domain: NAGVMQNPRHLVRRRGQEARLRCSPMKGHSHVYWYRQLPEEGLKFMVYLQKENIIDESGMPKERFSAEFPKEGPSILRIQQVVRGDSAAYFCASSPLGEADTQYFGPGTRLTVL.

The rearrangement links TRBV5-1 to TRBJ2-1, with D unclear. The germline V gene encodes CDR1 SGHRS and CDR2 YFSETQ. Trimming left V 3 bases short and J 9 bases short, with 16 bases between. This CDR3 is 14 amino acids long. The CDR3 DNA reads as TGCGCCAGCAGCTCGGATACAGTCCGGAGTGAGCAGTTCTTC. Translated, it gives CASSSDTVRSEQFF.

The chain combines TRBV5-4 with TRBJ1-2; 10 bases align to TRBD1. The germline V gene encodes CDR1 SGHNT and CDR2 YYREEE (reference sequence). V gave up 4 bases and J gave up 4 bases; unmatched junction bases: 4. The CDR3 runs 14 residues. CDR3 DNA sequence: TGTGCCAGCAGCGGGGACAGGGGCCCCTATGGCTACACCTTC. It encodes CASSGDRGPYGYTF.

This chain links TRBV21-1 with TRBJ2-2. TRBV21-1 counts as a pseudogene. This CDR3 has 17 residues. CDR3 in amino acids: CASSMIRAPANTGELFF. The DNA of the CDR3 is TGTGCCAGCAGCATGATTCGGGCACCGGCGAACACCGGGGAGCTGTTTTTT.